This T cell receptor beta chain was captured by sequencing in a study of blood T cell repertoires in COVID-19. Study context: Samples of COVID-19 (acute and convalescent) were obtained from the United States, Italy and Spain.

This clone was seen only a few times. The protocol was immunoSEQ multiplex PCR, while the TCRdb copy is restricted to in-frame clones and leaves out a portion. The table includes fewer than 200,000 clones, approximately 79% detected once. J was trimmed by 7 bases and V by 3 bases; bases with no gene match: 11. CDR3 size: 15 residues. Germline assignment: CDR1 MNHEY and CDR2 SVGAGI. Sequencing was carried out using peripheral blood. The TCR sequence derives from a woman in her thirties or forties with COVID-19, enrolled during active disease. The J gene is TRBJ1-2, the V gene TRBV6-5; 7 nucleotides line up with TRBD1. CDR3 coding DNA: TGTGCCAGCAGTTATCAAGACAGGGACTGGCTTGGCTACACCTTC. Amino acid sequence: CASSYQDRDWLGYTF.